One sample yielded the 6 T cell receptor beta chains listed below, sequenced in a study of beta chain features in type 1 diabetes. Whole-study findings and limits: TCRB CDR3 length was moderately but significantly reduced in all four CD4+ subsets of Type 1 diabetes patients.

No antigen has been identified for these receptors. Since all of the isolated RNA was reverse transcribed, expressed TCRB transcripts were what got sequenced. Sequencing was performed with immunoSEQ multiplex PCR; in TCRdb, only in-frame clones are kept and a portion is missing. The sample has a few hundred thousand clones; around 22% are singletons. Sequencing used naive CD4+ T cells from blood. The receptors were gathered from a woman aged 25 to 45 with type 1 diabetes.

This clone has only a few counts. The chain has TRBV7-2 and TRBJ2-1, with D possibly TRBD2 on 6 matching bases. V lost 2 bases and J 1 base, leaving 9 bases between the germline ends. The CDR3 extends over 15 amino acids. CDR1 is SGHTA and CDR2 is FQGNSA in the germline V gene. CDR3 loop: CASSLMAGSYNEQFF. The CDR3 DNA follows: TGTGCCAGCAGCTTAATGGCGGGGTCCTACAATGAGCAGTTCTTC.

This chain connects TRBV7-9 to TRBJ2-7, with 7 nucleotides matching TRBD2. Germline V gene sequence: CDR1 SEHNR, CDR2 FQNEAQ (reference sequence). The J segment lost 0 bases and the V segment lost 4 bases, leaving 6 bases of the junction unmatched. This CDR3 region has 15 residues. CDR3 nucleotide sequence: TGTGCCAGCAGCTGGGGGGGAGACAGCTCCTACGAGCAGTACTTC. As protein: CASSWGGDSSYEQYF.

This CDR3 is CASSYGAGAPYEQYF. The CDR3 DNA reads as TGTGCCAGCAGTTACGGAGCGGGAGCCCCCTACGAGCAGTACTTC. The chain links TRBV6-5 to TRBJ2-7, with TRBD2 identical over 8 bases. The ends lost 2 bases at V and 2 bases at J; junction bases unmatched: 5. Germline V gives CDR1 MNHEY, CDR2 SVGAGI. The CDR3 runs 15 residues.

CDR3 amino acids: CASSSHGQGLGAFF. The CDR3 region has the DNA TGTGCCAGCAGCTCCCATGGACAGGGGCTAGGAGCTTTCTTT. This sequence joins TRBV7-8 and TRBJ1-1; 9 nucleotides line up with TRBD1. J gave up 10 bases and V 4 bases, and 10 bases lay outside the gene matches. The CDR3 is 14 residues long. Germline V gives CDR1 SGHVS, CDR2 FQNEAQ.

With regard to this clone: A read error may account for a junction end that differs from germline. This chain joins TRBV7-8 and TRBJ2-7; 7 bases are a match to TRBD2. This CDR3 is 15 amino acids long. CDR1 and CDR2 (germline): SGHVS, FQNEAQ. The CDR3 loop is CASSLAAFSTYEQYF. CDR3 nucleotides: TGTGCCAGCAGCCTAGCGGCTTTCTCAACCTACGAGCAGTACTTC.

This clone appeared a few times. J is TRBJ1-2 and V is TRBV7-9; D is undetermined. This CDR3 is built from 12 residues. CDR1 is SEHNR and CDR2 is FQNEAQ in the germline V gene (reference sequence). The V end was cut by 5 bases, the J end by 8 bases, with 12 bases between. The CDR3 nucleotides read TGTGCCAGCAGCCTTGGAGAGGGCGGCTACACCTTC. It yields the protein CASSLGEGGYTF.